This TCR beta chain was documented in a study of T cells in Graves' hyperthyroidism and ophthalmopathy. Study conclusions and caveats: Ophthalmopathy stood apart from stable hyperthyroidism in a 13 V-J model. Before onset, by a median of approximately 6.8 months, the model predicted ophthalmopathy.

This clonotype has a count of ten or more. Antigen specificity is unknown. Newly diagnosed hyperthyroidism, duration under 2 months, in patients aged 18 to 65. Regions amplified from RNA transcripts were the TCR beta CDR3 regions. When the TCR CDR3 underwent first-round RT-PCR, the HTBI primer set was used. MiXCR, applied by TCRdb to the multiplex PCR reads, yields one record per CDR3 protein. The data contain about 300,000 distinct CDR3 sequences, less than 30% of them singletons. CDR1 and CDR2 from the germline V gene are DFQATT and SNEGSKA (reference sequence). This CDR3 spans 12 amino acids. Trimming pared 0 bases from V and 0 bases from J, leaving 0 bases between.

This chain uses TRBV20-1 with TRBJ1-5; no clear D gene. The source of this sequence is a man aged 35-49 years with Graves' hyperthyroidism that later progressed to Graves' ophthalmopathy. Sequences were obtained from blood. CDR3 region: CSARDSNQPQHF. The CDR3 DNA reads as TGCAGTGCTAGAGATAGCAATCAGCCCCAGCATTTT.